The 6 T cell receptor beta chains in this list originate from one sample, sequenced in a study of somatic mutations in cytotoxic T cells in rheumatoid arthritis. Sequencing was performed with immunoSEQ multiplex PCR; in TCRdb, only in-frame clones are kept and a portion is missing. Of under 25,000 clones in the sample, approximately 81% are singletons; the top ten hold approximately 6.9%. The sequencing input was CD8+ T cells sorted from blood. The receptors here all came from a woman in her thirties or forties with rheumatoid arthritis.

The chain couples TRBV4-1 to TRBJ2-3; TRBD2 agrees at 7 bases. Unmatched junction bases numbered 6, after V lost 1 base and J lost 2 bases. The CDR3 sequence is 16 residues long. Germline lookup yields CDR1 MGHRA and CDR2 YSYEKL. The CDR3, as DNA: TGCGCCAGCAGCCAAGGGTGGGGGGGATACACAGATACGCAGTATTTT. Protein sequence: CASSQGWGGYTDTQYF.

V usage is TRBV7-9 and J usage is TRBJ2-7; D gene unclear. Germline CDR1 is SEHNR and CDR2 is FQNEAQ (reference sequence). V lost 1 base and J lost 3, with 7 bases in between. This CDR3 comprises 13 residues. CDR3 residues: CASSLGAGYEQYF. In DNA, the CDR3 is TGTGCCAGCAGCTTAGGGGCTGGCTACGAGCAGTACTTC.

This clone was detected only once. The V gene is TRBV27, the J gene TRBJ2-2, with TRBD1 as a possible D gene (6 bases). V lost 7 bases and J lost 0, with 15 bases in between. The V gene's germline CDR1 is MNHEY and CDR2 SMNVEV (reference sequence). The CDR3 loop spans 16 amino acids. The CDR3 spells CASTPSGASNTGELFF. In DNA, the CDR3 is TGTGCCAGCACTCCCTCAGGGGCGTCGAACACCGGGGAGCTGTTTTTT.

J is TRBJ2-3 and V is TRBV4-1; 11 nucleotides match TRBD2. Germline V lookup: CDR1 MGHRA, CDR2 YSYEKL. The V segment lost 5 bases and the J segment 4 bases; nucleotides outside the gene matches: 11. The CDR3 totals 17 residues. CDR3 loop: CASSSYASGGSPDTQYF. The CDR3, as DNA: TGCGCCAGCAGCTCGTACGCTAGCGGGGGGTCCCCAGATACGCAGTATTTT.

J is TRBJ2-3 and V is TRBV2, with D possibly matching TRBD2 (6 bases). V was cut by 3 bases and J by 4 bases, with 14 bases left in between. CDR1 is SNHLY and CDR2 is FYNNEI in the germline V gene. The CDR3 consists of 15 residues. The CDR3 loop is CASSEAGLYADTQYF. In nucleotides, the CDR3 is TGTGCCAGCAGTGAGGCGGGACTGTACGCAGATACGCAGTATTTT.

J is TRBJ2-2 and V is TRBV2, with D unclear. V lost 3 bases, J lost 0 bases, and 8 bases lay in between. This CDR3 contains 15 residues. CDR1 is SNHLY and CDR2 is FYNNEI in the germline V gene. DNA of the CDR3: TGTGCCAGCAGTGAGCCGAGCTCGAACACCGGGGAGCTGTTTTTT. Residues: CASSEPSSNTGELFF. The whole variable domain, remainder taken from reference TRBV2 and TRBJ2-2, is EPEVTQTPSHQVTQMGQEVILRCVPISNHLYFYWYRQILGQKVEFLVSFYNNEISEKSEIFDDQFSVERPDGSNFTLKIRSTKLEDSAMYFCASSEPSSNTGELFFGEGSRLTVL.